The source of this T cell receptor beta chain is a study of blood T cells in healthy people across ages. In its sample, this clonotype was seen a few times. Looked up from germline, CDR1 is DFQATT and CDR2 is SNEGSKA (reference sequence). The V gene lost 6 bases and the J gene lost 4 bases, with 18 bases spanning the gap. This CDR3 has 15 amino acids. A second about 6 to 11 cycle PCR used barcoded and J-beta primers. TCRdb ran MiXCR on the 5' RACE reads and lists one entry per CDR3 protein. The repertoire includes about 770,000 distinct CDR3 sequences, 44% of them detected once, and about a fifth sits in the top ten.

The J gene is TRBJ1-4, the V gene TRBV20-1, with D possibly matching TRBD1 (5 bases). This clonotype was obtained from a man aged 60 to 75 in good health. The sample taken for sequencing was blood. This CDR3 reads CSAGREGRRNEKLFF. CDR3 in DNA: TGCAGTGCCGGGAGGGAGGGGCGCCGTAATGAAAAACTGTTTTTT.